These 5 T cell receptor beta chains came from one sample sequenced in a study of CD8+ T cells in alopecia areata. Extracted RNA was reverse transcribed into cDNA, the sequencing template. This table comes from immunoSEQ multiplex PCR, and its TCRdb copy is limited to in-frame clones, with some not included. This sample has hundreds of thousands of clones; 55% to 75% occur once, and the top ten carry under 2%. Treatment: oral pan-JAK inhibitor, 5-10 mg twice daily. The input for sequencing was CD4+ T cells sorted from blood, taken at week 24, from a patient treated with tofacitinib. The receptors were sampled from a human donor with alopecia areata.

Written as DNA, the CDR3 is TGTGCCAGCACCCAGGGACAGGGGGCGACTGGGGAGCTGTTTTTT. Its translation: CASTQGQGATGELFF. The rearrangement uses TRBV6-4 and TRBJ2-2; 12 bases align to TRBD1. J gave up 8 bases and V 7 bases, and 8 bases lay outside the gene matches. Germline V gene sequence: CDR1 MRHNA, CDR2 SNTAGT. The CDR3 totals 15 residues.

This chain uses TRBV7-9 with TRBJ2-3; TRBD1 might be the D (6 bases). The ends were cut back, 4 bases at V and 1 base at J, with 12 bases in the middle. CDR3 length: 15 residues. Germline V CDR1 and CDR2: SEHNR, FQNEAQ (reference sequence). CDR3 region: CASSSLGGGTDTQYF. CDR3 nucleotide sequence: TGTGCCAGCAGCTCATTAGGGGGAGGCACAGATACGCAGTATTTT.

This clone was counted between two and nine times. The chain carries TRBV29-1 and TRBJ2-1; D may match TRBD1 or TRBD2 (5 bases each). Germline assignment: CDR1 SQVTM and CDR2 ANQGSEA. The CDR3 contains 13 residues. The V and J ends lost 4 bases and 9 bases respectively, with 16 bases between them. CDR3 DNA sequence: TGCAGCGTTGGGGACCGGGCCCCCGGTGAGCAGTTCTTC. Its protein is CSVGDRAPGEQFF.

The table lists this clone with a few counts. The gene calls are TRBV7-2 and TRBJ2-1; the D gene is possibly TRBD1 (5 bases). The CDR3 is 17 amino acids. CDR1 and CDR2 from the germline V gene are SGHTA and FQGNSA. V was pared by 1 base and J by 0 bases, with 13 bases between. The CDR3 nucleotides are TGTGCCAGCAGCTTAGTTTCAGGGCTAAGCTCCTACAATGAGCAGTTCTTC. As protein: CASSLVSGLSSYNEQFF.

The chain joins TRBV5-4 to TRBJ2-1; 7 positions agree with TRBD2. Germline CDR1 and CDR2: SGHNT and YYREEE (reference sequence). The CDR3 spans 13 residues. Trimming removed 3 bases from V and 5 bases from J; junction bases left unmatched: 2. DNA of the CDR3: TGTGCCAGCAGCTCCGCGGGAGACAATGAGCAGTTCTTC. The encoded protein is CASSSAGDNEQFF. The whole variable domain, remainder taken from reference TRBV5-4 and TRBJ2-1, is ETGVTQSPTHLIKTRGQQVTLRCSSQSGHNTVSWYQQALGQGPQFIFQYYREEENGRGNFPPRFSGLQFPNYSSELNVNALELDDSALYLCASSSAGDNEQFFGPGTRLTVL.